The subject of this entry is one TCR beta chain. Its specificity is unknown. These data belong to a study of Tregs in tolerant kidney transplant recipients. As for the study in general: Recipients received nonmyeloablative bone marrow transplants from related graft donors, with transient mixed chimerism. Study-wide points: Biological reproducibility was not directly addressed in this study. The small number of patients limits these findings pending further validation.

Unstimulated regulatory T cells (CD4+CD25+CD127-), CD4+CD25- non-regulatory cells, CD4 and CD8 cells were FACS-sorted from thawed PBMCs. Clones were sequenced by immunoSEQ multiplex PCR, and TCRdb holds only the in-frame ones, with some missing. This repertoire comprises about 30,000 clones; its ten largest clones make up under 15%. This sequence was found in a human donor who received a combined kidney and bone marrow transplant. The sequencing used CD8+ T cells from blood, collected before the transplant.

CDR3 sequence: CASSSTGGWTEAFF. The sequenced part of the CDR3 DNA is TGTGCCAGCAGCTCGACAGGGGGTTGGACTGAA. The V gene is TRBV6-2 or TRBV6-3, the J gene TRBJ1-1, with TRBD1 identical over 9 bases. The read stops 3 residues short of the end of the CDR3; the missing end is completed from the germline J gene. Germline CDR1 reads MNHEY; CDR2 reads SVGEGT. This CDR3 comprises 14 residues. The ends lost 6 bases at V and 5 bases at J; junction bases unmatched: 7.